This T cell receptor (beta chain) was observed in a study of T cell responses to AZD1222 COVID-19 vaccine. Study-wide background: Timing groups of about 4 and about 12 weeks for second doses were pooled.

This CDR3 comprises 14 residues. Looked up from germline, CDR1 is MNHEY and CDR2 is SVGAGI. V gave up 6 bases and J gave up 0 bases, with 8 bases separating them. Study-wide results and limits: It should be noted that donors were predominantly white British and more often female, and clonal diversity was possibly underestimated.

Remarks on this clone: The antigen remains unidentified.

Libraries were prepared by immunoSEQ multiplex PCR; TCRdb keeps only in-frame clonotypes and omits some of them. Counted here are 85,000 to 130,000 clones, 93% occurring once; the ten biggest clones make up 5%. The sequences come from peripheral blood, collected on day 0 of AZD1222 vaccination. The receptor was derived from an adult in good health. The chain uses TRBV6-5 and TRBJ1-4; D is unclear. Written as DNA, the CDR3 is TGTGCCAGCAGGAGGGATACAACTAATGAAAAACTGTTTTTT. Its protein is CASRRDTTNEKLFF.